This paragraph covers one T cell receptor beta chain sequence. The CDR3 length is 16 residues. Looked up from germline, CDR1 is SGDLS and CDR2 is YYNGEE. The V segment lost 4 bases and the J segment 4 bases; nucleotides outside the gene matches: 11. The data belong to a study of blood T cell repertoires in COVID-19. Study details: Samples representing acute and convalescent COVID-19 were sourced from the United States, Italy and Spain. The analysed material was cDNA or gDNA that came from T cells, B-cell-depleted T cells, or PBMCs.

In the authors' methods: Nucleated cell number was recorded as an estimate derived from reference gene primer amplification. The assay was immunoSEQ multiplex PCR, and TCRdb's table has in-frame clones only and misses some. V and J calls and clone size follow that table, whereas D and trimming were derived from the DNA. The table lists approximately 190,000 clones, 70% to 90% of them singletons. The TCR was taken from a woman in her forties who had recovered from COVID-19. The rearrangement links TRBV9 to TRBJ2-3; TRBD1 matches 8 bases. Source material: peripheral blood. CDR3 nucleotides: TGTGCCAGCAGCCCGCGGACAGGGAGGTTGGCAGATACGCAGTATTTT. This codes for CASSPRTGRLADTQYF.